This T cell receptor beta chain was captured in a study of blood T cells in healthy people across ages. Overall study results and limits: Correlation between TCR beta diversity and naive T cell percentage was strong. The study found more naive CD4+ cells and higher diversity in long-lived than aged donors.

Alongside a J-beta primer mix, a sample-barcoded 5' primer served in a second PCR lasting about 6 to 12 cycles. The template-switch adaptor, which had 12 random nucleotides, put a tag on each cDNA molecule. Each CDR3 protein is one row after TCRdb ran MiXCR on the 5' RACE reads. Of 1.5 million to 2 million distinct CDR3 sequences listed, about 30% are singletons. This CDR3 contains 14 residues. Germline V lookup: CDR1 MNHEY, CDR2 SMNVEV (reference sequence). With 6 bases clipped from V and 4 bases from J, the junction kept 4 bases outside the gene matches. Healthy Caucasian individuals from Russia aged about 6 to 95 were enrolled as donors. As concerns this clonotype: Its antigen is not identified.

The chain couples TRBV27 to TRBJ2-3; 10 bases match TRBD2. Sequenced sample: blood. This sequence was found in a woman younger than 45 in good health. CDR3 in amino acids: CASRAGGPPDTQYF. The CDR3 DNA is TGTGCCAGCAGAGCGGGAGGGCCCCCAGATACGCAGTATTTT.